This entry concerns a single T cell receptor beta chain. Antigen: not known. The data are from a study of T cell responses to AZD1222 COVID-19 vaccine. Study-wide points: In the spike-specific TCR repertoire, nearly half reportedly target unmutated variant regions.

The data were produced by immunoSEQ multiplex PCR, yet TCRdb's version contains in-frame clones alone and is incomplete. The repertoire holds 120,000 to 150,000 clones, 80% to 95% seen once, with roughly 3.9% in the top ten. Second-dose schedules of about 4 or about 12 weeks were combined. V was pared by 7 bases and J by 2 bases, with 13 bases between. Per the germline V gene, CDR1 is SGHRS and CDR2 is YFSETQ. The CDR3 extends over 14 amino acids. The material sequenced was peripheral blood, taken 28 days after the second AZD1222 dose. The chain couples TRBV5-1 to TRBJ1-5; D gene unclear. The clonotype comes from an adult who received the AZD1222 COVID-19 vaccine. CDR3 nucleotide sequence: TGCGCCAGCCCTGGTCCCGAGGGCAATCAGCCCCAGCATTTT. Amino acids: CASPGPEGNQPQHF.